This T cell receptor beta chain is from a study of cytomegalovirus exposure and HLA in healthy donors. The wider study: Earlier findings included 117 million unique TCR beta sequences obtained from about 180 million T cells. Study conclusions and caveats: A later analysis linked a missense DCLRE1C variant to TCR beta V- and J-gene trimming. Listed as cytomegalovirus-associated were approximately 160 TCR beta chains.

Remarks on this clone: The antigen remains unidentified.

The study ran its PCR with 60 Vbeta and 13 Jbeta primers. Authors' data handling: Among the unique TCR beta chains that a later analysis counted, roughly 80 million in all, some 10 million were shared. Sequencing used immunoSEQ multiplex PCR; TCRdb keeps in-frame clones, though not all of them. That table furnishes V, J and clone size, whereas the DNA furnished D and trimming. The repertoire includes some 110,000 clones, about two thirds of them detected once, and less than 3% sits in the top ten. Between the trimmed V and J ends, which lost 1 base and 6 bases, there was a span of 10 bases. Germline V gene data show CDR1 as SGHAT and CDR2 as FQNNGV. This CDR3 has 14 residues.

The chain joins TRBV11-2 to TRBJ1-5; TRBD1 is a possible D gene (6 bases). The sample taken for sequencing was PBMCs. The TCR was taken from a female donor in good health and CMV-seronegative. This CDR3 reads CASSLGGGSQPQHF. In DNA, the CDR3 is TGTGCCAGCAGCTTAGGAGGGGGTAGTCAGCCCCAGCATTTT.